The sequence of this T cell receptor (beta chain) was determined in a study of shared clonotypes between healthy human individuals. Study outcomes and limitations: Relative to clonotypes present in all four donors, those not shared had lower generation probabilities. Naive CD4 clonotypes overlapped across a few donors at approximately 5.5%.

The CDR3 consists of 16 residues. V dropped 0 bases and J dropped 4; count of bases not matched to a gene: 5. The germline V gene encodes CDR1 SGHRS and CDR2 YFSETQ. This clone was seen only a few times. What it binds is not known. Profiling relied on immunoSEQ multiplex PCR, and the TCRdb table lists in-frame clones only, not all of them. The top ten clones hold 10% of a sample with about 330,000 clones, around two thirds of them seen once. This chain uses TRBV5-1 with TRBJ2-1, with 9 positions matching TRBD1. The origin of this receptor is a man aged 25-45 years in good health. The sequenced material came from memory CD4+ T cells sorted from blood. Subset indicated: CD45RA-negative fraction. The CDR3 nucleotides are TGCGCCAGCAGCTTGGTGGCGACAGGGGGTTACAATGAGCAGTTCTTC. Encoded protein: CASSLVATGGYNEQFF.